This T cell receptor (beta chain) was captured by sequencing in a study of cytomegalovirus exposure and HLA in healthy donors. 60 Vbeta and 13 Jbeta primers were used in PCR. Profiled with immunoSEQ multiplex PCR; TCRdb holds only in-frame clones, not every one. The sample has under 150,000 clones, 83% seen once. Samples came from healthy bone marrow donors. Though probably carrying unrecorded immune exposures, donors were nominally healthy at sampling. Concerning this clone: Its antigen remains unknown.

Whole-study findings and limits: Presence/absence analyses assumed roughly uniform sequencing depth across donors.

V was shortened by 3 bases and J by 3 bases, with 16 bases between the two germline ends. The germline gives CDR1 SGHRS, CDR2 YFSETQ. CDR3 size: 15 residues. This chain joins TRBV5-1 and TRBJ2-7; weak D call: TRBD1 (5 bases). This clonotype was sampled from a girl between 2 and 10 years old in good health and CMV-seronegative. Source material: PBMCs. The CDR3 spells CASSSLQGSLYEQYF. The CDR3, as DNA: TGCGCCAGCAGCTCACTTCAGGGCTCTCTCTACGAGCAGTACTTC.